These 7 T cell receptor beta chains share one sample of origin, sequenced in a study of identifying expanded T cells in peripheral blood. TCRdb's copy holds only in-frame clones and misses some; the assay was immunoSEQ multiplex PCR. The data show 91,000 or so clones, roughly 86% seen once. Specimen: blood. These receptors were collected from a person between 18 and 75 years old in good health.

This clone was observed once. CDR3 region: CASSPWGSYNEQFF. CDR3 bases: TGCGCCAGCAGCCCGTGGGGCTCCTACAATGAGCAGTTCTTC. J is TRBJ2-1 and V is TRBV5-1; D unresolved. The ends were cut back, 4 bases at V and 0 bases at J, with 8 bases in the middle. The germline CDR1 and CDR2 sequences are SGHRS and YFSETQ. This CDR3 spans 14 amino acids. Looking up the rest from reference TRBV5-1 and TRBJ2-1 gives the full variable domain: KAGVTQTPRYLIKTRGQQVTLSCSPISGHRSVSWYQQTPGQGLQFLFEYFSETQRNKGNFPGRFSGRQFSNSRSEMNVSTLELGDSALYLCASSPWGSYNEQFFGPGTRLTVL.

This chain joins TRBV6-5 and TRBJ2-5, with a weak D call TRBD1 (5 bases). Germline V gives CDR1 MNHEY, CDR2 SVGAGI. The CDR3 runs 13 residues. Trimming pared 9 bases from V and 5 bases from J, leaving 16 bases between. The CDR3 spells CASGHPEKETQYF. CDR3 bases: TGTGCCAGTGGACACCCGGAGAAGGAGACCCAGTACTTC.

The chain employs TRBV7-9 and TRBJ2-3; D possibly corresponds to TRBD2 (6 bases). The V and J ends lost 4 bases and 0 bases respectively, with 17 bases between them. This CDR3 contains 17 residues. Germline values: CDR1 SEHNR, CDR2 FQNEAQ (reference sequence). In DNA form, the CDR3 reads TGTGCCAGCAGCTCAGGGCTCCTAGCGATGAGCACAGATACGCAGTATTTT. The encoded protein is CASSSGLLAMSTDTQYF.

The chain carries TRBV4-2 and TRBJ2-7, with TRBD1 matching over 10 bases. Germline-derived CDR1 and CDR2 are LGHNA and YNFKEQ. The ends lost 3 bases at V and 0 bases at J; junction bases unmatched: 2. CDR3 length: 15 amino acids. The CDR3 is CASSQGQGSSYEQYF. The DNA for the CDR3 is TGTGCCAGCAGCCAGGGACAGGGGAGCTCCTACGAGCAGTACTTC.

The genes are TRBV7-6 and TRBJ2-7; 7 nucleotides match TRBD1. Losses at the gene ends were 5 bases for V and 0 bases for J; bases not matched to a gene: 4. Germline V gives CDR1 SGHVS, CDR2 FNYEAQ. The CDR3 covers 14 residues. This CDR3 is CASSNQGVSYEQYF. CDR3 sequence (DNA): TGTGCCAGCAGCAATCAGGGGGTCTCCTACGAGCAGTACTTC.

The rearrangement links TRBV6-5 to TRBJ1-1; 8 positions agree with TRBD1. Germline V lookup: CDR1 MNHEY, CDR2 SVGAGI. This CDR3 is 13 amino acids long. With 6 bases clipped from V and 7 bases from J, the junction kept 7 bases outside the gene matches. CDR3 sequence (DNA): TGTGCCAGCAGCTACGACAGGGGCGGTGAAGCTTTCTTT. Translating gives CASSYDRGGEAFF.

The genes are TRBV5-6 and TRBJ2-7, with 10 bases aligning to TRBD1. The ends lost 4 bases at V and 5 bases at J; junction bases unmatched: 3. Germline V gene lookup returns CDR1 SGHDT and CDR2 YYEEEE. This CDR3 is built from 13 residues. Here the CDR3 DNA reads TGTGCCAGCAGCAAGGACAGGGGGGACGAGCAGTACTTC. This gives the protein CASSKDRGDEQYF. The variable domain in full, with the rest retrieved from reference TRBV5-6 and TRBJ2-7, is DAGVTQSPTHLIKTRGQQVTLRCSPKSGHDTVSWYQQALGQGPQFIFQYYEEEERQRGNFPDRFSGHQFPNYSSELNVNALLLGDSALYLCASSKDRGDEQYFGPGTRLTVT.